This T cell receptor beta chain was found in a study of T cells in Graves' hyperthyroidism and ophthalmopathy. Study context: Before any treatment, at initial diagnosis, peripheral blood was collected.

CDR3 length: 14 amino acids. Germline-derived CDR1 and CDR2 are DFQATT and SNEGSKA (reference sequence). Trimming removed 0 bases at V and 6 bases at J, with 14 bases between. From RNA transcripts, TCR beta CDR3 regions were amplified. HTBI primers were used for first-round RT-PCR of the TCR CDR3. TCRdb re-derived calls from the multiplex PCR reads in MiXCR, one entry per CDR3 protein. The sample has nearly 250,000 distinct CDR3 sequences, about 24% seen once. Fresh peripheral blood, approximately 9.6 ml, yielded the PBMCs. This chain links TRBV20-1 with TRBJ1-2; D gene unclear. Input material: blood. The clonotype originates from a woman in her thirties or forties with Graves' ophthalmopathy. CDR3 amino acids: CSARDPRPRDGYTF. CDR3 in DNA: TGCAGTGCTAGAGATCCGAGGCCGCGGGATGGCTACACCTTC.